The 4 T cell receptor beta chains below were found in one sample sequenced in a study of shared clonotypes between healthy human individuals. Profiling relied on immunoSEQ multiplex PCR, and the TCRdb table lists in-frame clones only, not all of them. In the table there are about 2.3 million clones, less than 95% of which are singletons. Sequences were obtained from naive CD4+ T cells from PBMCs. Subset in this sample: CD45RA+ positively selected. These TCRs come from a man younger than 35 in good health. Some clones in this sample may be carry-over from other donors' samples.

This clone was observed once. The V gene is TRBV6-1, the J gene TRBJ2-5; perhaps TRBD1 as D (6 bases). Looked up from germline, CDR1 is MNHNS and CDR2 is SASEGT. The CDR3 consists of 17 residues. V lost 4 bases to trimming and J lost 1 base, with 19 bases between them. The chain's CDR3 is CASSASTGGWGQETQYF. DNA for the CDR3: TGTGCCAGCAGTGCATCGACAGGAGGTTGGGGCCAAGAGACCCAGTACTTC.

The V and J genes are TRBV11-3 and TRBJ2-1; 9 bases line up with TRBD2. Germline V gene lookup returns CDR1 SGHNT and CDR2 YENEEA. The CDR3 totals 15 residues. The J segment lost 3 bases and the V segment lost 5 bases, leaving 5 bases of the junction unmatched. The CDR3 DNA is TGTGCCAGCAGCCCTAGTAGCGGGAGCTACAATGAGCAGTTCTTC. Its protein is CASSPSSGSYNEQFF. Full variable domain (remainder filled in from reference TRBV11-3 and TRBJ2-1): EAGVVQSPRYKIIEKKQPVAFWCNPISGHNTLYWYLQNLGQGPELLIRYENEEAVDDSQLPKDRFSAERLKGVDSTLKIQPAELGDSAVYLCASSPSSGSYNEQFFGPGTRLTVL.

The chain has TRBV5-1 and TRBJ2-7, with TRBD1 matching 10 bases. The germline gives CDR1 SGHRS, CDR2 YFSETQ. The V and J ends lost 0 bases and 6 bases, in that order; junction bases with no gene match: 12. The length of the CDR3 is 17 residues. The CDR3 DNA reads TGCGCCAGCAGCTTGGATTCCCGGGACAGGGGAAGCAGCGAGCAGTACTTC. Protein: CASSLDSRDRGSSEQYF.

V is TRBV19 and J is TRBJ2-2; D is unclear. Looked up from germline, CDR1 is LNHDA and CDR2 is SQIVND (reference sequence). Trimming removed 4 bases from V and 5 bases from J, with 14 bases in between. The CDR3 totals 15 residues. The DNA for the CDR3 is TGTGCCAGTAGTAAAGGTTCCAAAAGTACCGGGGAGCTGTTTTTT. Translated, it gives CASSKGSKSTGELFF.